This passage covers 13 T cell receptor beta chains from one sample sequenced in a study of post-analysis software for immune sequencing data. Study-level results: Five or six TRBV segments were more frequent in patients than controls; TRBV5-6, TRBV5-1 and TRBV20-1 belonged to this group.

TCR beta cDNA libraries included unique molecular identifiers. TCRdb itself ran the PCR reads through MiXCR, one entry per CDR3 protein. The table shows a few hundred thousand distinct CDR3 sequences, with roughly 40% occurring only once. Their specific antigens are unknown. Sequencing used blood. These receptors originate from a girl under 10 years old with multiple sclerosis.

The chain combines TRBV5-1 with TRBJ1-1; TRBD1 matches 10 bases. Germline V lookup: CDR1 SGHRS, CDR2 YFSETQ. J was trimmed by 10 bases and V by 4 bases; bases with no gene match: 13. This CDR3 is built from 15 residues. The CDR3 bases are TGCGCCAGCAGCGTGGCCGTCGGGACAGGGGTGGCAGCTTTCTTT. Its translation is CASSVAVGTGVAAFF.

This sequence joins TRBV20-1 and TRBJ2-3; D is unclear. The length of the CDR3 is 12 residues. Germline CDR1 and CDR2: DFQATT and SNEGSKA (reference sequence). Trimming left V 6 bases short and J 0 bases short, with 7 bases between. The CDR3 loop is CSAALSTDTQYF. In nucleotides, the CDR3 is TGCAGTGCCGCTCTAAGCACAGATACGCAGTATTTT.

Concerning this clonotype itself: Germline is not matched at one junction end, which may reflect a read error. The chain uses TRBV12-3 or TRBV12-4 and TRBJ2-1, with TRBD2 matching over 8 bases. This CDR3 contains 14 residues. This CDR3 is CASSKAGVLGEQDF. CDR3 coding DNA: TGTGCCAGCAGTAAAGCGGGAGTCCTGGGGGAGCAGGACTTC.

The table lists this clonotype with a few counts. The J gene is TRBJ1-1, the V gene TRBV4-1; 8 bases fit TRBD1. CDR1 MGHRA and CDR2 YSYEKL come from the germline V gene. CDR3 length: 17 residues. The V gene end was trimmed by 4 bases and the J gene end by 6 bases; junction bases not matched to a gene: 16. CDR3 sequence: CASSRPDILTGGAEAFF. CDR3 bases: TGCGCCAGCAGCCGCCCTGATATCCTCACAGGGGGGGCTGAAGCTTTCTTT.

The chain carries TRBV25-1 and TRBJ2-7; D is unclear. Trimming left V 8 bases short and J 3 bases short, with 14 bases between. The CDR3 contains 13 residues. Germline V lookup: CDR1 MGHDK, CDR2 SYGVNS. This CDR3 reads CASAEPGFYEQYF. DNA of the CDR3: TGTGCCAGCGCCGAGCCGGGTTTCTACGAGCAGTACTTC.

There are a few counts of this clonotype. The chain has TRBV5-1 and TRBJ2-5, with D possibly TRBD1 on 7 matching bases. Germline V gives CDR1 SGHRS, CDR2 YFSETQ. Trimming left V 7 bases short and J 5 bases short, with 21 bases between. This CDR3 is 15 amino acids long. The CDR3 loop is CASAPRGATFETQYF. In DNA, the CDR3 is TGCGCCAGCGCCCCCAGGGGGGCTACTTTTGAGACCCAGTACTTC.

This clonotype occurred a few times. The chain joins TRBV27 to TRBJ1-1, with TRBD1 matching over 8 bases. The trim removed 4 bases at V and 10 bases at J, leaving 5 bases unmatched. The length of the CDR3 is 12 residues. Per germline, CDR1 MNHEY and CDR2 SMNVEV (reference sequence). CDR3 nucleotide sequence: TGTGCCAGCAGTTCCGTAACAGGGGGAGCTTTCTTT. Translated: CASSSVTGGAFF.

This clonotype was seen just once. The chain uses TRBV3-1 and TRBJ2-5, with TRBD1 identical over 9 bases. The J call may be in error: the DNA end matches TRBJ2-7 better. CDR3 size: 16 residues. Germline CDR1 and CDR2: LGHDT and YNNKEL (reference sequence). CDR3 nucleotides: TGTGCCAGCAGCCCCACACGCCGGGACAGGGCCTACGAGCAGTACTTC. Encoded protein: CASSPTRRDRAYEQYF.

In this sample, this clonotype turned up a few times. The chain couples TRBV9 to TRBJ2-1; D may match TRBD1 or TRBD2 (5 bases each). V lost 4 bases and J 4 bases, leaving 12 bases between the germline ends. Germline V gives CDR1 SGDLS, CDR2 YYNGEE. The CDR3 consists of 14 residues. As DNA, the CDR3 is TGTGCCAGCAGCTCCGAGGGGCTTTACAATGAGCAGTTCTTC. It is translated as CASSSEGLYNEQFF. The full variable domain, its missing parts supplied by reference TRBV9 and TRBJ2-1, is DSGVTQTPKHLITATGQRVTLRCSPRSGDLSVYWYQQSLDQGLQFLIQYYNGEERAKGNILERFSAQQFPDLHSELNLSSLELGDSALYFCASSSEGLYNEQFFGPGTRLTVL.

This clonotype came up a few times. This rearrangement joins TRBV5-1 to TRBJ2-3; perhaps TRBD1 as D (6 bases). The CDR3 covers 16 residues. The V end lost 0 bases, the J end lost 4 bases, and 15 bases lay between the germline ends. Germline values: CDR1 SGHRS, CDR2 YFSETQ. The CDR3 DNA follows: TGCGCCAGCAGCTTGGATTTTCAGGGGCTAGCAGATACGCAGTATTTT. Translation gives CASSLDFQGLADTQYF.

The chain has TRBV28 and TRBJ1-5; the D gene is possibly TRBD1 (6 bases). This CDR3 region has 18 residues. Trimming took 3 bases from V and 5 from J, leaving 23 bases between them. The germline CDR1 and CDR2 sequences are MDHEN and SYDVKM. CDR3 loop: CASSFNRDGLFGDQPQHF. CDR3 bases: TGTGCCAGCAGTTTTAACAGGGATGGCTTATTCGGGGATCAGCCCCAGCATTTT.

The V and J genes are TRBV28 and TRBJ2-4; the D gene is possibly TRBD1 (6 bases). The last part of the DNA fits TRBJ2-7 better; the J call may be wrong. This CDR3 comprises 14 residues. The germline CDR1 and CDR2 sequences are MDHEN and SYDVKM. The CDR3 sequence: CASSVRGFRYEQYF. The CDR3 nucleotides are TGTGCCAGCAGCGTCAGGGGTTTTCGCTACGAGCAGTACTTC.

In this sample, this clonotype turned up a few times. V gene TRBV20-1 combines with J gene TRBJ2-7, with 10 bases aligning to TRBD1. Germline V gene sequence: CDR1 DFQATT, CDR2 SNEGSKA (reference sequence). The ends lost 7 bases at V and 7 bases at J; junction bases unmatched: 7. This CDR3 is 12 amino acids long. CDR3 nucleotides: TGCAGTGTGGCGACAGGGGGCGCGGAGCAGTACTTC. Protein: CSVATGGAEQYF.